Shown below are 26 T cell receptor beta chains from a single sample sequenced in a study of CD8 T cells in ankylosing spondylitis. TCRdb reanalysed the 5' RACE reads using MiXCR and keeps one entry per CDR3 protein. The profile shows under 950,000 distinct CDR3 sequences, 15% to 20% of them singletons. Their specific antigens are unknown. Whole-study findings and limits: In ankylosing spondylitis blood, a motif of eight highly homologous TCR beta variants appeared characteristic.

Sequencing input: blood, either unsorted or a sorted T cell fraction (not recorded which). Receptor source: a male donor with ankylosing spondylitis.

About this clonotype: The junction departs from germline at one end; a sequencing error may be responsible. V gene TRBV5-5 combines with J gene TRBJ2-7, with D perhaps being TRBD1 or TRBD2 (5 bases each). In germline, CDR1 is SGHKS, CDR2 YYEKEE (reference sequence). This CDR3 has 13 residues. CDR3 in amino acids: CARSSGPLYEQYF. The CDR3 nucleotides read TGTGCCAGGAGCTCGGGGCCCCTCTACGAGCAGTACTTC. Based on the CDR3 plus reference TRBV5-5 and TRBJ2-7, the full variable domain is DAGVTQSPTHLIKTRGQQVTLRCSPISGHKSVSWYQQVLGQGPQFIFQYYEKEERGRGNFPDRFSARQFPNYSSELNVNALLLGDSALYLCARSSGPLYEQYFGPGTRLTVT.

The chain has TRBV15 and TRBJ1-6; no definite D call. V was trimmed by 0 bases and J by 7 bases, leaving 10 bases between them. The CDR3 consists of 15 residues. Germline V gene data show CDR1 as LNHNV and CDR2 as YYDKDF (reference sequence). The CDR3 loop reads CATSRDGQNNSPLHF. CDR3 nucleotide sequence: TGTGCCACCAGCAGAGATGGCCAGAACAATTCACCCCTCCACTTT.

The CDR3 DNA is TGCGCCAGCATCCGAGATTGGGAGGACAGGGTCTACGAGCAGTACTTC. It translates to CASIRDWEDRVYEQYF. V usage is TRBV4-3 and J usage is TRBJ2-7, with 8 bases lining up with TRBD1. The CDR3 is made up of 16 amino acids. From germline, CDR1 is LGHNA and CDR2 YSLEER. V lost 7 bases, J lost 3 bases, and 14 bases stayed unmatched.

This clonotype was recorded many times. The rearrangement uses TRBV6-5 and TRBJ2-1, with D uncertain. This CDR3 is built from 15 residues. Germline V lookup: CDR1 MNHEY, CDR2 SVGAGI. The ends were cut back, 0 bases at V and 4 bases at J, with 10 bases in the middle. The CDR3, as DNA: TGTGCCAGCAGTTACTCGCTGTCTCTGTACAATGAGCAGTTCTTC. It translates to CASSYSLSLYNEQFF.

V and J are TRBV28 and TRBJ1-1, with D unresolved. The CDR3 is 14 amino acids. Germline CDR1 is MDHEN and CDR2 is SYDVKM. V was shortened by 6 bases and J by 0 bases, with 11 bases between the two germline ends. The CDR3 sequence: CASSPPQVNTEAFF. The CDR3 coding sequence is TGTGCCAGCAGCCCACCACAAGTGAACACTGAAGCTTTCTTT.

The chain combines TRBV7-9 with TRBJ2-7, with a possible D match to TRBD1 (5 bases). With 3 bases removed from V and 6 bases from J, the gap between germline ends came to 9 bases. The CDR3 has 12 amino acids. Germline loops: CDR1 SEHNR, CDR2 FQNEAQ (reference sequence). The CDR3 DNA sequence: TGTGCCAGCAGCTTTGGGGCGTCCGAGCAGTACTTC. Translation: CASSFGASEQYF.

This clonotype occurred a few times. The chain is built from TRBV6-5 and TRBJ2-1; D ambiguous. V lost 3 bases, J lost 1 base, and 13 bases lay in between. The CDR3 loop spans 16 amino acids. Germline CDR1 reads MNHEY; CDR2 reads SVGAGI. Here the CDR3 reads CASSYPGYRSYNEQFF. In DNA, the CDR3 is TGTGCCAGCAGTTATCCCGGGTATAGGTCCTACAATGAGCAGTTCTTC.

This chain joins TRBV11-1 and TRBJ2-3; 7 bases agree with TRBD1. The trim removed 4 bases at V and 0 bases at J, leaving 13 bases unmatched. From germline, CDR1 is SGHAT and CDR2 FQDESV (reference sequence). This CDR3 region has 18 residues. CDR3 coding DNA: TGTGCCAGCAGCTCCTCAGGGGGAAGTATTACTAGCACAGATACGCAGTATTTT. Translated, it gives CASSSSGGSITSTDTQYF.

This clonotype was counted a few times. The genes are TRBV5-1 and TRBJ1-1; weak D call: TRBD1 (5 bases). V dropped 0 bases and J dropped 0 bases, with 15 bases sitting between them. Looked up from germline, CDR1 is SGHRS and CDR2 is YFSETQ. This CDR3 has 17 residues. CDR3 sequence reads: CASSLGYRPGMNTEAFF. The CDR3 nucleotides are TGCGCCAGCAGCTTGGGGTATAGGCCAGGGATGAACACTGAAGCTTTCTTT.

This clonotype has a handful of counts. In DNA form, the CDR3 reads TGCGCCAGCAGCCAATTGCAGGGTGGACTGAACACTGAAGCTTTCTTT. Protein sequence: CASSQLQGGLNTEAFF. This chain uses TRBV4-1 with TRBJ1-1, with TRBD1 as a possible D gene (5 bases). This CDR3 comprises 16 residues. The V end was cut by 2 bases, the J end by 0 bases, with 13 bases between. Germline V CDR1 and CDR2: MGHRA, YSYEKL.

This clonotype has only a few counts. Here the CDR3 DNA reads TGCAGTGTGAAGGCTGGGGCCAACGTCCTGACTTTC. This gives the protein CSVKAGANVLTF. The chain has TRBV20-1 and TRBJ2-6; D is unresolved. The CDR3 sequence is 12 residues long. Trimming stripped 7 bases from V and 2 bases from J, with 6 bases between. Germline CDR1 and CDR2: DFQATT and SNEGSKA (reference sequence).

The chain carries TRBV30 and TRBJ1-2; D unclear. The CDR3 is 14 residues long. Trimming pared 2 bases from V and 3 bases from J, leaving 13 bases between. Germline CDR1 GTSNPN, CDR2 SVGIG (reference sequence). The chain's CDR3 is CAWSRGIRDYGYTF. CDR3 coding DNA: TGTGCCTGGAGTAGAGGGATCAGAGACTATGGCTACACCTTC.

The table lists this clonotype with a few counts. The CDR3 region is CSVEDTLTGDTQYF. The CDR3 DNA is TGCAGCGTTGAAGATACCCTGACAGGAGATACGCAGTATTTT. V gene TRBV29-1 combines with J gene TRBJ2-3, with a tentative D call TRBD1 (6 bases). This CDR3 has 14 residues. V gave up 0 bases and J gave up 5 bases, with 12 bases separating them. Germline V gene data show CDR1 as SQVTM and CDR2 as ANQGSEA.

V gene TRBV20-1 combines with J gene TRBJ2-2, with 8 nucleotides matching TRBD2. CDR1 and CDR2 (germline): DFQATT, SNEGSKA (reference sequence). J gave up 4 bases and V 0 bases, and 7 bases lay outside the gene matches. The length of the CDR3 is 16 residues. As DNA, the CDR3 is TGCAGTGCTAGAGATCCCCTAGCGGGCCCCACCGGGGAGCTGTTTTTT. It is translated as CSARDPLAGPTGELFF.

The rearrangement uses TRBV4-1 and TRBJ2-7; either TRBD1 or TRBD2 may fit D (5 bases each). CDR1 and CDR2 from the germline V gene are MGHRA and YSYEKL. The V end lost 2 bases, the J end lost 0 bases, and 17 bases lay between the germline ends. The CDR3 is 17 amino acids. For the CDR3, the DNA is TGCGCCAGCAGCCAAAAGTCAACCGCAGGGAGCTCCTACGAGCAGTACTTC. This gives the protein CASSQKSTAGSSYEQYF.

The genes are TRBV7-2 and TRBJ2-7; 9 nucleotides match TRBD2. Germline V gives CDR1 SGHTA, CDR2 FQGNSA. V trimming: 5 bases; J trimming: 6 bases; junction bases outside the gene matches: 14. This CDR3 is built from 16 residues. The CDR3 DNA is TGTGCCAGCAGCCCTAGGGGTGGAGTAGCGGGAGCCGAGCAGTACTTC. It codes for CASSPRGGVAGAEQYF.

On this clonotype itself: The junction does not match germline at one end; this may be a read error. The V and J genes are TRBV7-2 and TRBJ2-6, with D perhaps being TRBD1 or TRBD2 (6 bases each). CDR1 and CDR2 (germline): SGHTA, FQGNSA. The CDR3 length is 15 residues. The CDR3 loop is CPSSLGGTGANVLTF. CDR3 nucleotide sequence: TGCCCCAGCAGCTTAGGGGGGACTGGGGCCAACGTCCTGACTTTC.

This clonotype came up a few times. This chain joins TRBV2 and TRBJ2-2, with TRBD2 identical over 12 bases. The germline gives CDR1 SNHLY, CDR2 FYNNEI. The CDR3 runs to 15 residues. The V and J ends lost 6 bases and 4 bases, in that order; junction bases with no gene match: 3. CDR3 residues: CASRLAGGGTGELFF. Written as DNA, the CDR3 is TGTGCCAGCAGACTAGCGGGAGGCGGCACCGGGGAGCTGTTTTTT.

In DNA form, the CDR3 reads TGTGCCAGCAGCCAAGCGTCCCCAGAGGTCGCGGGCGAGCAGTACTTC. Amino acids: CASSQASPEVAGEQYF. The V gene is TRBV3-1, the J gene TRBJ2-7, with D possibly being TRBD2 (5 bases). From germline, CDR1 is LGHDT and CDR2 YNNKEL (reference sequence). Deletions cut 1 base from V and 6 bases from J, with 19 bases between. The CDR3 runs 16 residues.

The chain employs TRBV2 and TRBJ2-7, with D possibly matching TRBD1 (6 bases). The V end was cut by 11 bases, the J end by 6 bases, with 11 bases between. Germline lookup yields CDR1 SNHLY and CDR2 FYNNEI. The CDR3 covers 10 residues. CDR3 coding DNA: TGTGCCTCCGGACAGATCGAGCAGTACTTC. Its protein is CASGQIEQYF.

The chain combines TRBV25-1 with TRBJ1-1; D not certain. In germline, CDR1 is MGHDK, CDR2 SYGVNS. CDR3 length: 14 residues. V was clipped by 1 base and J by 5 bases, with 11 bases between them. The CDR3 DNA reads as TGTGCCAGCAGTGAATCGTTAAAGGGTACTGAAGCTTTCTTT. Translated: CASSESLKGTEAFF.

This clonotype was seen only a few times. The J gene is TRBJ1-3, the V gene TRBV5-1, with D maybe TRBD1 (6 bases). Germline V CDR1 and CDR2: SGHRS, YFSETQ. The germline V and J ends were trimmed by 2 bases and 0 bases, with 12 bases remaining between them. This CDR3 region has 16 residues. This chain's CDR3 is CASSLAGQLSGNTIYF. For the CDR3, the DNA is TGCGCCAGCAGCTTAGCCGGACAGCTCTCTGGAAACACCATATATTTT.

This clonotype was observed a handful of times. The chain uses TRBV12-3 or TRBV12-4 and TRBJ1-6; 7 bases agree with TRBD1. Losses at the gene ends were 5 bases for V and 7 bases for J; bases not matched to a gene: 11. The CDR3 covers 16 residues. The CDR3 DNA follows: TGTGCCAGCAGTCTGCGGGGACAGTCAAGGAATTCACCCCTCCACTTT. Amino acid sequence: CASSLRGQSRNSPLHF.

The genes are TRBV20-1 and TRBJ2-1, with TRBD2 matching 14 bases. CDR1 and CDR2 from the germline V gene are DFQATT and SNEGSKA (reference sequence). The CDR3 is 14 residues long. V gave up 4 bases and J gave up 5 bases; unmatched junction bases: 1. CDR3 amino acids: CSATTSGRDNEQFF. In nucleotides, the CDR3 is TGCAGTGCTACGACTAGCGGGAGGGACAATGAGCAGTTCTTC.

This clonotype came up a few times. The chain couples TRBV28 to TRBJ2-1; perhaps TRBD2 as D (6 bases). Trimming left V 1 base short and J 10 bases short, with 26 bases between. CDR1 is MDHEN, CDR2 SYDVKM, per germline. The CDR3 runs 18 residues. The CDR3 reads CASSLYPRGSGNSLEQFF. CDR3 DNA sequence: TGTGCCAGCAGTTTATATCCCCGGGGTAGCGGAAATTCCTTGGAGCAGTTCTTC.

This clonotype was seen repeatedly, ten times or more. The genes are TRBV27 and TRBJ2-1; TRBD2 agrees at 7 bases. The CDR3 length is 14 residues. Germline lookup yields CDR1 MNHEY and CDR2 SMNVEV (reference sequence). The V segment lost 8 bases and the J segment 2 bases; nucleotides outside the gene matches: 6. Here the CDR3 reads CASASSGTYNEQFF. Here the CDR3 DNA reads TGTGCCAGCGCCTCTAGCGGCACCTACAATGAGCAGTTCTTC.